Listed below are T cell receptor beta chains from one sample, sequenced in a study of regulatory T cells in long-lasting Graves disease. TCRdb recomputed calls from the multiplex PCR reads with MiXCR, one row per CDR3 protein. The sample records hundreds of thousands of distinct CDR3 sequences, about 30% being singletons. The specimen comprised peripheral blood mononuclear cells (PBMCs), sampled when the disease was refractory, from a patient treated with antithyroid drugs. These receptors were collected from a female donor with Graves disease. Each CDR3 is given with its conserved first and last residue. D genes are given only for firm matches. Not every row has a clone size; where given, it reads once, few, many or a size class.

j_call v_call d_call clone_size cdr3_nt cdr3_aa
TRBJ1-4 TRBV12-3/TRBV12-4 . many TGTGCCAGCAGTTTACGGGGAGACGGGAGTGAAAAACTGTTTTTT CASSLRGDGSEKLFF
TRBJ2-1 TRBV20-1 . few TGCAGTGCTAGAGAGGTGGGGGGTTTCTCCTACAATGAGCAGTTCTTC CSAREVGGFSYNEQFF
TRBJ1-1 TRBV29-1 TRBD1 . TGCAGCGTCGGACAGGGTTCTGAAGCTTTCTTT CSVGQGSEAFF
TRBJ1-3 TRBV5-1 . . TGCGCCAGCAGCTTATACAGGAGCTCTGGAAACACCATATATTTT CASSLYRSSGNTIYF
TRBJ2-7 TRBV10-3 TRBD2 many TGTGCCATCAGTGAGATAGCGGGAGGATACGAGCAGTACTTC CAISEIAGGYEQYF
TRBJ2-7 TRBV2 TRBD2 many TGTGCCAGCACTCTCCAGCGGGAGGGAAATGAGCAGTACTTC CASTLQREGNEQYF
TRBJ2-5 TRBV28 . many TGTGCCAGCGCCCGTCCGGGACCGCAGGGGATCCAGTACTTC CASARPGPQGIQYF
TRBJ1-4 TRBV6-5 . many TGTGCCAGCAGTTACGGAGGGAGCCCTAATGAAAAACTGTTTTTT CASSYGGSPNEKLFF
TRBJ1-1 TRBV30 . . TGTGCCTGGACCCTACAGGGTGTAGCTTTCTTT CAWTLQGVAFF
TRBJ1-5 TRBV28 . many TGTGCCAGCAGTTCCCTTAGGAACAGCTTTAATCAGCCCCAGCATTTT CASSSLRNSFNQPQHF
TRBJ2-2 TRBV20-1 TRBD2 few TGCAGTGCTAGAGCGCCGACTAGCGTGACCGGGGAGCTGTTTTTT CSARAPTSVTGELFF
TRBJ1-2 TRBV11-1 TRBD1 few TGTGCCAGCAGCTTAGTAGGCGGGACAGGCCGCGGCTACACCTTC CASSLVGGTGRGYTF
TRBJ2-7 TRBV7-2 TRBD1 many TGTGCCAGCAGCTTAGAGTCAGGGGGTGGATACGAGCAGTACTTC CASSLESGGGYEQYF
TRBJ2-7 TRBV7-9 TRBD1 . TGTGCCAGCAGCCGGGGACAGAACTCCTACGAGCAGTACTTC CASSRGQNSYEQYF
TRBJ2-7 TRBV6-1 . many TGTGCCAGCAGACCCTTCACCTTACGGAACGGGGGCGAGCAGTACTTC CASRPFTLRNGGEQYF
TRBJ2-1 TRBV9 . . TGTGCCAGCAGCGTAGCTGTACAGGGTTACAATGAGCAGTTCTTC CASSVAVQGYNEQFF
TRBJ1-1 TRBV14 TRBD1 . TGTGCCAGCAGCCAATTGACAGGGCAGGCTAACACTGAAGCTTTCTTT CASSQLTGQANTEAFF
TRBJ1-2 TRBV29-1 . . TGCAGCGTTGAAGAAGTTGACTCGACAGGCTATGGCTACACCTTC CSVEEVDSTGYGYTF
TRBJ1-2 TRBV27 . . TGTGCCAGCAGTTTAGGGACGGGGACGTTCGGCTACACCTTC CASSLGTGTFGYTF
TRBJ2-5 TRBV6-6 . . TGTGCCAGCAGTTACTCGACGTCCGCCCGAGAGACCCAGTACTTC CASSYSTSARETQYF
TRBJ2-7 TRBV20-1 . few TGCAGTGCTAGACACCCGGGCAGTGTCTCCGAGCAGTACTTC CSARHPGSVSEQYF
TRBJ1-2 TRBV7-3 TRBD1 few TGTGCCAGCAGCCAGGGGACAGACGCCTATGGCTACACCTTC CASSQGTDAYGYTF
TRBJ1-1 TRBV20-1 . . TGCAGTGCTAGACGCCCAGGGGATAACACTGAAGCTTTCTTT CSARRPGDNTEAFF
TRBJ2-7 TRBV11-2 . . TGTGCCAGCAGCTTAGTGGCAGAGGACCCCTACGAGCAGTACTTC CASSLVAEDPYEQYF
TRBJ2-7 TRBV28 . many TGTGCCAGCAGTTTATTGCGGGGCAGCTACGAGCAGTACTTC CASSLLRGSYEQYF
TRBJ2-3 TRBV7-9 TRBD2 few TGTGCCAGCAGCTTGGCGACTAGCAGTCTGACAGATACGCAGTATTTT CASSLATSSLTDTQYF
TRBJ2-7 TRBV6-2/TRBV6-3 . . TGTGCCAGCAGTTACGATGGGAAGCGGGCCCTATCCGAGCAGTACTTC CASSYDGKRALSEQYF
TRBJ1-1 TRBV5-1 TRBD1 few TGCGCCAGCAGCTACGGGACAGGGAAAACTGAAGCTTTCTTT CASSYGTGKTEAFF
TRBJ1-3 TRBV14 . . TGTGCCAGCAGCCGGACGGGTCTTGGGAACACCATATATTTT CASSRTGLGNTIYF
TRBJ1-1 TRBV27 . many TGTGCCAGCAGTTTATCGGGACACCAGGTTTTCTTT CASSLSGHQVFF
TRBJ1-5 TRBV2 TRBD1 few TGTGCCAGCAGGGAGGGGGCCGGTCAGCCCCAGCATTTT CASREGAGQPQHF
TRBJ2-1 TRBV12-3/TRBV12-4 . few TGTGCCAGCAGTTTTAGAAGGAGGAGGCAGTTCTTC CASSFRRRRQFF
TRBJ1-1 TRBV29-1 . . TGCAGCGTTGAAGCGTGGGGTGCGAACACTGAAGCTTTCTTT CSVEAWGANTEAFF